This record looks at one T cell receptor beta chain sequence and its context. Germline-derived CDR1 and CDR2 are MNHNS and SASEGT. Deletions cut 2 bases from V and 6 bases from J, with 18 bases between. The CDR3 runs 16 residues. The data were taken from a study of blood T cell repertoires in COVID-19. Sequenced by immunoSEQ multiplex PCR; TCRdb stores in-frame clones only, minus some. This repertoire shows fewer than 300,000 clones, around three quarters found once; its top ten account for 3% to 3.5%. V and J are TRBV6-1 and TRBJ2-3; possible D gene TRBD1, 5 bases. The receptor was isolated from a woman older than 75 with acute or convalescent COVID-19. Sequences were obtained from peripheral blood. CDR3 region: CASSEIGRASVDTQYF. The CDR3 bases are TGTGCCAGCAGTGAAATTGGCAGGGCGAGTGTTGATACGCAGTATTTT.